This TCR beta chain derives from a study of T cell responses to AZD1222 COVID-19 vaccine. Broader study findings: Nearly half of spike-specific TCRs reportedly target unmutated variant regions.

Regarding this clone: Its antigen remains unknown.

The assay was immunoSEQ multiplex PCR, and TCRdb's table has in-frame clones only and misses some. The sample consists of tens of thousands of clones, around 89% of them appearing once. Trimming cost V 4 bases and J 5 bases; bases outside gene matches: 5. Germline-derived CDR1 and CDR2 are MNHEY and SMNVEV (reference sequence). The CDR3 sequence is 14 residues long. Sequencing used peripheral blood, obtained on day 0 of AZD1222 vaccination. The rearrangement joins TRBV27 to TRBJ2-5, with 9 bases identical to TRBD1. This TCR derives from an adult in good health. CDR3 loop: CASSYYRGLETQYF. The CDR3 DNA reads TGTGCCAGCAGTTACTACAGGGGGCTGGAGACCCAGTACTTC.